The 23 T cell receptor beta chains reported below all come from one sample, sequenced in a study of regulatory T cells in long-lasting Graves disease. Time point indicated: persistent/refractory GD, antithyroid drugs over 5 years with positive TRAb. Construction of the TCR library relied on RNA isolated from PBMCs. Sequencing libraries for TCR beta were prepared with iRepertoire HTBI primers and Arm-PCR of CDR3 regions. In TCRdb, the multiplex PCR reads were re-called with MiXCR into one record per CDR3 protein. The sample lists roughly 500,000 distinct CDR3 sequences, around 21% occurring once. The sample consisted of peripheral blood mononuclear cells (PBMCs), taken when the disease was refractory, from a patient treated with antithyroid drugs. The receptors originated from a female donor with Graves disease.

The genes are TRBV29-1 and TRBJ2-7; no reliable D call. Germline CDR1 SQVTM, CDR2 ANQGSEA. V was pared by 4 bases and J by 2 bases, with 12 bases between. This CDR3 is built from 13 residues. The CDR3, as DNA: TGCAGCGTTGCAGTCGGAAAAACCTACGAGCAGTACTTC. This gives the protein CSVAVGKTYEQYF.

CDR3 sequence reads: CSAYPDRAHGNTIYF. The CDR3 DNA sequence: TGCAGTGCCTATCCGGACAGGGCCCACGGAAACACCATATATTTT. The chain couples TRBV20-1 to TRBJ1-3; 8 bases map to TRBD1. Germline values: CDR1 DFQATT, CDR2 SNEGSKA (reference sequence). Trimming took 6 bases from V and 4 from J; bases not matched to a gene: 11. The CDR3 runs to 15 residues.

This clonotype was seen many times. This rearrangement joins TRBV6-5 to TRBJ2-7; no definite D call. Germline V gene sequence: CDR1 MNHEY, CDR2 SVGAGI. The CDR3 extends over 18 amino acids. V dropped 0 bases and J dropped 3 bases, with 21 bases sitting between them. CDR3 sequence reads: CASSYSTSDPKDDYEQYF. CDR3 DNA sequence: TGTGCCAGCAGTTACTCGACCTCTGACCCGAAAGATGACTACGAGCAGTACTTC.

This clonotype was detected only a few times. The rearrangement uses TRBV7-2 and TRBJ1-5; D remains unclear. The CDR3 is 15 residues long. The germline CDR1 and CDR2 sequences are SGHTA and FQGNSA. V gave up 1 base and J gave up 2 bases, with 9 bases separating them. This CDR3 is CASSLDGWGNQPQHF. In DNA form, the CDR3 reads TGTGCCAGCAGCTTAGATGGCTGGGGCAATCAGCCCCAGCATTTT.

This clonotype has a count of ten or more. The genes are TRBV2 and TRBJ2-4; 7 bases are shared with TRBD1. The CDR3 sequence is 17 residues long. Germline CDR1 SNHLY, CDR2 FYNNEI. The trim removed 8 bases at V and 3 bases at J, leaving 16 bases unmatched. CDR3: CASGELPGQPNKNIQYF. CDR3 nucleotide sequence: TGTGCCAGCGGGGAGTTACCGGGACAGCCAAACAAAAACATTCAGTACTTC. The whole variable domain, filled in from reference TRBV2 and TRBJ2-4, reads EPEVTQTPSHQVTQMGQEVILRCVPISNHLYFYWYRQILGQKVEFLVSFYNNEISEKSEIFDDQFSVERPDGSNFTLKIRSTKLEDSAMYFCASGELPGQPNKNIQYFGAGTRLSVL.

This clonotype was seen ten or more times. One end of the junction does not line up with germline, which may come from a read error. This chain uses TRBV11-2 with TRBJ2-7; TRBD2 aligns across 8 bases. Germline CDR1 reads SGHAT; CDR2 reads FQNNGV. This CDR3 contains 14 residues. In nucleotides, the CDR3 is TGTGCCAGCAGAAGATCAACAGGCGGGGGGAGTTTAAACTTC. It codes for CASRRSTGGGSLNF.

This clonotype was detected only a few times. This chain's CDR3 is CASRLDPGRGEAFF. Written as DNA, the CDR3 is TGTGCCAGTAGACTAGACCCGGGAAGGGGTGAAGCTTTCTTT. The chain carries TRBV19 and TRBJ1-1; weak D call: TRBD1 (5 bases). There are 14 residues in the CDR3. The germline CDR1 and CDR2 sequences are LNHDA and SQIVND (reference sequence). V was trimmed by 6 bases and J by 7 bases, leaving 18 bases between them.

The J gene is TRBJ2-5, the V gene TRBV9, with D perhaps TRBD1 or TRBD2 (6 bases each). Germline V CDR1 and CDR2: SGDLS, YYNGEE. This CDR3 contains 14 residues. With 2 bases removed from V and 2 bases from J, the gap between germline ends came to 10 bases. The CDR3 is CASSVRGEQETQYF. The DNA for the CDR3 is TGTGCCAGCAGCGTGAGGGGGGAACAAGAGACCCAGTACTTC.

This clonotype came up many times. This chain links TRBV28 with TRBJ1-2; D may be TRBD1 (6 bases). Trimming shortened V by 7 bases and J by 1 base, and 13 bases separated the two germline ends. The V gene's germline CDR1 is MDHEN and CDR2 SYDVKM. This CDR3 has 14 residues. CDR3 region: CASTPQGLNYGYTF. CDR3 DNA sequence: TGTGCCAGCACCCCACAGGGACTTAACTATGGCTACACCTTC.

V and J are TRBV28 and TRBJ2-3; the D gene could be TRBD1 or TRBD2 (5 bases each). The CDR3 is made up of 14 amino acids. In germline, CDR1 is MDHEN, CDR2 SYDVKM. Trimming removed 5 bases from V and 6 bases from J, with 15 bases in between. The CDR3 DNA sequence: TGTGCCAGCAGTCGATCCGGGGCCCTTGATACGCAGTATTTT. As protein: CASSRSGALDTQYF.

This clonotype was counted between two and nine times. The J gene is TRBJ1-1, the V gene TRBV7-9; weak D call: TRBD1 (5 bases). The germline V gene has CDR1 SEHNR and CDR2 FQNEAQ (reference sequence). The CDR3 totals 15 residues. V lost 0 bases and J 2 bases, leaving 10 bases between the germline ends. DNA of the CDR3: TGTGCCAGCAGCTTAGCGTCTTGGACAAACACTGAAGCTTTCTTT. This sequence encodes CASSLASWTNTEAFF.

The chain recombines TRBV11-2 with TRBJ2-1, with D possibly TRBD2 on 7 matching bases. The germline V gene has CDR1 SGHAT and CDR2 FQNNGV. The CDR3 covers 18 residues. Trimming stripped 2 bases from V and 1 base from J, with 18 bases between. The CDR3 reads CASSLLGRGQVSYNEQFF. The CDR3 DNA sequence: TGTGCCAGCAGCTTACTTGGGCGGGGGCAGGTTTCCTACAATGAGCAGTTCTTC.

This clonotype was seen at least ten times. The V and J genes are TRBV30 and TRBJ2-5, with D maybe TRBD2 (6 bases). This CDR3 has 14 residues. Germline-derived CDR1 and CDR2 are GTSNPN and SVGIG (reference sequence). The V gene lost 8 bases and the J gene lost 5 bases, with 21 bases spanning the gap. CDR3 sequence: CALSGGGTLETQYF. The DNA of the CDR3 is TGTGCCCTCTCGGGCGGCGGGACTCTTGAGACCCAGTACTTC.

This clonotype was detected a few times. The V and J genes are TRBV6-2 or TRBV6-3 and TRBJ2-3; possibly TRBD2 for D (5 bases). Germline V lookup: CDR1 MNHEY, CDR2 SVGEGT. Trimming removed 2 bases from V and 1 base from J, with 13 bases in between. The CDR3 has 16 residues. CDR3: CASSYGAATRTDTQYF. CDR3 in DNA: TGTGCCAGCAGTTACGGAGCGGCTACACGCACAGATACGCAGTATTTT.

This chain uses TRBV5-1 with TRBJ2-7, with TRBD2 matching over 11 bases. Germline CDR1 is SGHRS and CDR2 is YFSETQ. The CDR3 extends over 18 amino acids. V was clipped by 5 bases and J by 5 bases; unmatched bases: 18. The CDR3 nucleotides are TGCGCCAGCAGTCCCATCCGGCCTAGCGGGGGGAGATACGACGAGCAGTACTTC. This codes for CASSPIRPSGGRYDEQYF.

J is TRBJ2-2 and V is TRBV20-1, with a possible D match to TRBD2 (5 bases). CDR3 length: 11 residues. The germline gives CDR1 DFQATT, CDR2 SNEGSKA (reference sequence). V lost 4 bases and J 6 bases, leaving 6 bases between the germline ends. DNA of the CDR3: TGCAGTGCTACGCGGGCCGGGGAGCTGTTTTTT. Translation gives CSATRAGELFF.

This clonotype came up a few times. This rearrangement joins TRBV3-1 to TRBJ2-5; D possibly matches TRBD1 or TRBD2 (5 bases each). The CDR3 sequence is 13 residues long. V lost 4 bases and J 9 bases, leaving 15 bases between the germline ends. Germline assignment: CDR1 LGHDT and CDR2 YNNKEL (reference sequence). CDR3: CASSLPGARPQYF. CDR3 DNA: TGTGCCAGCAGCCTGCCCGGGGCCCGGCCCCAGTACTTC.

This clonotype was recorded at least ten times. This sequence joins TRBV28 and TRBJ1-1; D gene ambiguous. The CDR3 sequence is 14 residues long. Per the germline V gene, CDR1 is MDHEN and CDR2 is SYDVKM. The germline V and J ends were trimmed by 7 bases and 1 base, with 13 bases remaining between them. The CDR3 here is CASTPEGTNTEAFF. The CDR3 nucleotides read TGTGCCAGCACCCCTGAGGGAACGAACACTGAAGCTTTCTTT.

This clonotype was seen repeatedly, ten times or more. The J gene is TRBJ1-1, the V gene TRBV29-1, with a weak D call TRBD1 (5 bases). This CDR3 is built from 14 residues. Trimming removed 6 bases at V and 0 bases at J, with 14 bases between. Germline lookup yields CDR1 SQVTM and CDR2 ANQGSEA. The CDR3 region has the DNA TGCAGCGTCGCGATGACAGCTATGAACACTGAAGCTTTCTTT. As protein: CSVAMTAMNTEAFF.

This clonotype was counted ten times or more. V gene TRBV30 combines with J gene TRBJ1-5; TRBD1 aligns across 9 bases. From germline, CDR1 is GTSNPN and CDR2 SVGIG (reference sequence). The CDR3 has 13 amino acids. J gave up 7 bases and V 6 bases, and 7 bases lay outside the gene matches. CDR3 DNA: TGTGCCTGCGACACAGGGGGCAGCCAGCCCCAGCATTTT. This translates into CACDTGGSQPQHF.

In this sample, this clonotype turned up many times. V is TRBV20-1 and J is TRBJ1-5, with a possible D match to TRBD1 (6 bases). CDR3 length: 15 residues. Germline CDR1 and CDR2: DFQATT and SNEGSKA (reference sequence). With 0 bases removed from V and 6 bases from J, the gap between germline ends came to 15 bases. DNA of the CDR3: TGCAGTGCTAGAGATGTCGGGGGAGGGGGTCAGCCCCAGCATTTT. Its protein product is CSARDVGGGGQPQHF.

A few counts support this clonotype. The genes are TRBV7-2 and TRBJ2-2, with D possibly matching TRBD2 (5 bases). This CDR3 comprises 16 residues. Trimming shortened V by 5 bases and J by 3 bases, and 16 bases separated the two germline ends. The germline V gene has CDR1 SGHTA and CDR2 FQGNSA. This chain's CDR3 is CASSQEPSRDTGELFF. The CDR3 nucleotides read TGTGCCAGCAGCCAAGAACCTAGCAGAGACACCGGGGAGCTGTTTTTT. Using reference TRBV7-2 and TRBJ2-2 for the parts outside the CDR3, the full variable domain is GAGVSQSPSNKVTEKGKDVELRCDPISGHTALYWYRQSLGQGLEFLIYFQGNSAPDKSGLPSDRFSAERTGGSVSTLTIQRTQQEDSAVYLCASSQEPSRDTGELFFGEGSRLTVL.

The genes are TRBV20-1 and TRBJ2-7; 11 bases align to TRBD2. CDR3 length: 15 amino acids. Germline V gene lookup returns CDR1 DFQATT and CDR2 SNEGSKA (reference sequence). The V gene end was trimmed by 0 bases and the J gene end by 7 bases; junction bases not matched to a gene: 8. CDR3 loop: CSAREVAGGPGEQYF. The CDR3 bases are TGCAGTGCTAGAGAGGTAGCGGGAGGGCCGGGAGAGCAGTACTTC.